This TCR beta chain was sequenced for a study of blood T cell repertoires in COVID-19. TCRdb's copy holds only in-frame clones and misses some; the assay was immunoSEQ multiplex PCR. The table includes fewer than 300,000 clones, 80% to 95% detected once. Sequenced: PBMCs or T cells enriched from blood (not recorded which). This receptor was taken from a woman aged 25-40 years who had recovered from COVID-19.

In DNA, the CDR3 is TGTGCCAGCAGCGTAGATTCCCAGGGATCCGGCATTCAGTACTTC. This gives the protein CASSVDSQGSGIQYF. The chain recombines TRBV9 with TRBJ2-4, with D perhaps TRBD1 (5 bases). The CDR3 loop spans 15 amino acids. Germline loops: CDR1 SGDLS, CDR2 YYNGEE. V shed 0 bases and J shed 9 bases, with 16 bases lying between them. Complete variable domain (other parts from reference TRBV9 and TRBJ2-4): DSGVTQTPKHLITATGQRVTLRCSPRSGDLSVYWYQQSLDQGLQFLIQYYNGEERAKGNILERFSAQQFPDLHSELNLSSLELGDSALYFCASSVDSQGSGIQYFGAGTRLSVL.